One and the same sample provided the 27 T cell receptor beta chains below, sequenced in a study of CD8+CD57+ T cells in acquired aplastic anemia. Profiles of TCR beta VDJ and CDR3 were generated from a genomic DNA template. MiXCR, run by TCRdb on the reads, gives a single entry per CDR3 protein. The profile covers 180,000 or so distinct CDR3 sequences, with approximately 46% appearing a single time and roughly 3% taken by the ten largest. Sequenced: sorted CD4+, CD8+, or CD8+CD57+ T cells (not recorded which) from PBMCs. These receptor sequences come from a human donor in good health.

For this clonotype: A much larger clone differs by one base, so this may be a read error. The chain uses TRBV6-2 or TRBV6-3 and TRBJ2-7, with D perhaps matching TRBD2 (5 bases). Trimming pared 8 bases from V and 1 base from J, leaving 15 bases between. CDR3 length: 14 amino acids. The germline V gene has CDR1 MNHEY and CDR2 SVGEGT. The CDR3 DNA follows: TGTGCCAGCGGAGGACCAGCGGTATCCTACGAGCAGTACTTC. Its translation is CASGGPAVSYEQYF.

This clonotype was counted a few times. The chain is built from TRBV12-3 or TRBV12-4 and TRBJ1-3; D remains unclear. Trimming left V 5 bases short and J 0 bases short, with 17 bases between. The CDR3 runs to 17 residues. CDR3 sequence reads: CASSPPVGISSGNTIYF. In DNA form, the CDR3 reads TGTGCCAGCAGTCCTCCCGTGGGAATTAGCTCTGGAAACACCATATATTTT.

V and J are TRBV24-1 and TRBJ2-5, with 8 bases identical to TRBD1. Trimming took 3 bases from V and 1 from J; bases not matched to a gene: 6. The CDR3 length is 16 residues. Germline CDR1 and CDR2: KGHDR and SFDVKD. Here the CDR3 reads CATSDRDRGVQETQYF. The CDR3 DNA follows: TGTGCCACCAGTGATCGAGACAGGGGTGTCCAAGAGACCCAGTACTTC.

Worth noting for this clonotype: With a much larger clone just one base away, this may be a read error. This chain connects TRBV6-1 to TRBJ1-2, with D perhaps matching TRBD1 (5 bases). Germline CDR1 and CDR2: MNHNS and SASEGT. The CDR3 covers 13 residues. The CDR3 protein is CARSERGVGGYTF. For the CDR3, the DNA is TGTGCCCGCAGTGAACGAGGGGTAGGTGGCTACACCTTC.

The table lists this clonotype with a few counts. The V call is TRBV6-5, the J call TRBJ2-1; 9 bases fit TRBD2. J gave up 8 bases and V 2 bases, and 7 bases lay outside the gene matches. The CDR3 length is 15 residues. Germline V gene data show CDR1 as MNHEY and CDR2 as SVGAGI. The CDR3 region is CASSYSGTSTDEQFF. The DNA for the CDR3 is TGTGCCAGCAGTTACAGCGGGACTAGCACCGATGAGCAGTTCTTC.

This rearrangement joins TRBV15 to TRBJ2-7, with D perhaps TRBD1 (5 bases). In germline, CDR1 is LNHNV, CDR2 YYDKDF (reference sequence). CDR3 size: 14 residues. The V gene lost 0 bases and the J gene lost 1 base, with 7 bases spanning the gap. The CDR3 loop is CATSRDQGSYEQYF. The CDR3, as DNA: TGTGCCACCAGCAGAGATCAGGGATCCTACGAGCAGTACTTC.

The table lists this clonotype with a few counts. This rearrangement joins TRBV20-1 to TRBJ2-1; D not certain. CDR1 DFQATT and CDR2 SNEGSKA come from the germline V gene (reference sequence). The CDR3 totals 13 residues. Trimming shortened V by 3 bases and J by 2 bases, and 8 bases separated the two germline ends. For the CDR3, the DNA is TGCAGTGCTAGTCTAGGGACCTACAATGAGCAGTTCTTC. Amino acids: CSASLGTYNEQFF.

The chain employs TRBV20-1 and TRBJ2-7; 10 bases agree with TRBD2. Trimming took 1 base from V and 5 from J; bases not matched to a gene: 5. The CDR3 extends over 14 amino acids. Germline loops: CDR1 DFQATT, CDR2 SNEGSKA (reference sequence). CDR3 bases: TGCAGTGCTAGAGCTAGCGGGGGTATCCACGAGCAGTACTTC. Amino acid sequence: CSARASGGIHEQYF.

This clonotype turned up a few times. The V gene is TRBV7-9, the J gene TRBJ1-1; D gene uncertain. The germline V and J ends were trimmed by 10 bases and 3 bases, with 9 bases remaining between them. CDR1 is SEHNR and CDR2 is FQNEAQ in the germline V gene (reference sequence). The CDR3 has 11 residues. Written as DNA, the CDR3 is TGTGCCACCACAGATTACACTGAAGCTTTCTTT. Its translation is CATTDYTEAFF.

The V call is TRBV6-1, the J call TRBJ2-1, with D perhaps TRBD1 (6 bases). CDR1 and CDR2 from the germline V gene are MNHNS and SASEGT. The CDR3 has 14 amino acids. V was clipped by 8 bases and J by 5 bases, with 16 bases between them. The CDR3 protein is CASVNTGLNNEQFF. The CDR3, as DNA: TGTGCCAGCGTTAATACAGGGTTGAACAATGAGCAGTTCTTC.

The V call is TRBV7-9, the J call TRBJ1-5, with D hard to call. V gave up 4 bases and J gave up 0 bases, with 7 bases separating them. The CDR3 sequence is 14 residues long. CDR1 is SEHNR, CDR2 FQNEAQ, per germline (reference sequence). The CDR3 DNA follows: TGTGCCAGCAGCTCCGGAGATAGCAATCAGCCCCAGCATTTT. This codes for CASSSGDSNQPQHF.

This clonotype was seen more than once but under ten times. One junction end does not reproduce the germline sequence, and a read error may be involved. This chain joins TRBV24-1 and TRBJ1-5, with 11 bases aligning to TRBD1. Looked up from germline, CDR1 is KGHDR and CDR2 is SFDVKD. The CDR3 consists of 16 residues. CDR3 loop: CASSPLDRGLGQPQHF. CDR3 sequence (DNA): TGTGCCAGCAGTCCCTTGGACAGGGGGCTAGGGCAGCCCCAGCATTTT.

This clonotype has a count of ten or more. V gene TRBV2 combines with J gene TRBJ2-1, with no clear D. CDR1 is SNHLY and CDR2 is FYNNEI in the germline V gene. This CDR3 has 14 amino acids. V was cut by 7 bases and J by 0 bases, with 10 bases left in between. The CDR3 bases are TGTGCCAGCACAGCACTTAGCTCCTACAATGAGCAGTTCTTC. Amino acid sequence: CASTALSSYNEQFF.

The chain employs TRBV5-4 and TRBJ2-7; possible D gene TRBD2, 6 bases. Germline CDR1 SGHNT, CDR2 YYREEE (reference sequence). V was cut by 4 bases and J by 3 bases, with 14 bases left in between. The CDR3 is 14 residues long. The CDR3 DNA is TGTGCCAGCAGCAGGGACTGGACCAGCTACGAGCAGTACTTC. Translating gives CASSRDWTSYEQYF.

The chain recombines TRBV9 with TRBJ2-3, with 9 bases matching TRBD2. The length of the CDR3 is 16 residues. Germline-derived CDR1 and CDR2 are SGDLS and YYNGEE. V lost 0 bases, J lost 3 bases, and 5 bases stayed unmatched. CDR3: CASSVVGLAVTDTQYF. The CDR3 DNA follows: TGTGCCAGCAGCGTAGTGGGACTAGCAGTAACAGATACGCAGTATTTT.

This clonotype was observed at least ten times. The J gene is TRBJ2-5, the V gene TRBV6-1, with 10 bases fitting TRBD2. The germline CDR1 and CDR2 sequences are MNHNS and SASEGT. This CDR3 has 16 amino acids. Trimming at V came to 5 bases and at J to 5 bases, leaving 11 bases not matched to a gene. DNA for the CDR3: TGTGCCAGCAGTCTCCTAGCGGGGGCGGAGGTGGAGACCCAGTACTTC. Protein sequence: CASSLLAGAEVETQYF.

This clonotype showed up many times. The chain joins TRBV7-3 to TRBJ2-1; unclear D gene. Germline V CDR1 and CDR2: SGHTA, FQGTGA. The ends were cut back, 5 bases at V and 7 bases at J, with 12 bases in the middle. The CDR3 runs 13 residues. The CDR3 coding sequence is TGTGCCAGCAGCGCAGTCGGCCTTAATGAGCAGTTCTTC. Translated, it gives CASSAVGLNEQFF.

This clonotype occurred many times. The chain combines TRBV2 with TRBJ2-3, with TRBD2 matching 12 bases. CDR3 length: 13 residues. With 11 bases clipped from V and 6 bases from J, the junction kept 6 bases outside the gene matches. Germline CDR1 SNHLY, CDR2 FYNNEI. In DNA form, the CDR3 reads TGTGCCGGTAAGACTAGCGGGAGTGATACGCAGTATTTT. The encoded protein is CAGKTSGSDTQYF.

This clonotype was seen a handful of times. This chain links TRBV30 with TRBJ2-1; 9 nucleotides match TRBD2. V shed 2 bases and J 8 bases; nucleotides not matched to a gene: 10. This CDR3 has 15 residues. Germline CDR1 reads GTSNPN; CDR2 reads SVGIG (reference sequence). In nucleotides, the CDR3 is TGTGCCTGGAGTCTGGCGGGACTAGCTGGCTATGAGCAGTTCTTC. Its translation: CAWSLAGLAGYEQFF. The variable domain in full, completed from reference TRBV30 and TRBJ2-1, reads SQTIHQWPATLVQPVGSPLSLECTVEGTSNPNLYWYRQAAGRGLQLLFYSVGIGQISSEVPQNLSASRPQDRQFILSSKKLLLSDSGFYLCAWSLAGLAGYEQFFGPGTRLTVL.

DNA for the CDR3: TGTGCCAGTAGTATAGCTCTTGGGGAGCAGTACTTC. The encoded protein is CASSIALGEQYF. V usage is TRBV19 and J usage is TRBJ2-7; D is unclear. Germline-derived CDR1 and CDR2 are LNHDA and SQIVND (reference sequence). The CDR3 spans 12 residues. The V end was cut by 1 base, the J end by 7 bases, with 8 bases between.

V usage is TRBV2 and J usage is TRBJ1-1, with 8 bases lining up with TRBD1. V lost 8 bases, J lost 4 bases, and 3 bases stayed unmatched. The length of the CDR3 is 12 residues. Germline V lookup: CDR1 SNHLY, CDR2 FYNNEI. In DNA, the CDR3 is TGTGCCAGCTACACAGGGGGCACTGAAGCTTTCTTT. As protein: CASYTGGTEAFF. The variable domain in full, completed from reference TRBV2 and TRBJ1-1, reads EPEVTQTPSHQVTQMGQEVILRCVPISNHLYFYWYRQILGQKVEFLVSFYNNEISEKSEIFDDQFSVERPDGSNFTLKIRSTKLEDSAMYFCASYTGGTEAFFGQGTRLTVV.

This clonotype was detected ten times or more. The V and J genes are TRBV19 and TRBJ1-4, with TRBD1 as a possible D gene (6 bases). The CDR3 is 15 residues long. Germline V lookup: CDR1 LNHDA, CDR2 SQIVND (reference sequence). V was clipped by 4 bases and J by 5 bases, with 14 bases between them. The CDR3 loop is CASSRPGAGNEKLFF. Written as DNA, the CDR3 is TGTGCCAGTAGTAGACCAGGGGCTGGGAATGAAAAACTGTTTTTT.

In its sample, this clonotype was seen many times. V and J are TRBV20-1 and TRBJ2-3; TRBD2 agrees at 13 bases. The CDR3 has 15 amino acids. The J segment lost 4 bases and the V segment lost 5 bases, leaving 6 bases of the junction unmatched. CDR1 is DFQATT and CDR2 is SNEGSKA in the germline V gene (reference sequence). This CDR3 is CSAPTSGRGADTQYF. DNA for the CDR3: TGCAGTGCTCCAACTAGCGGGAGGGGAGCAGATACGCAGTATTTT.

This clonotype was seen many times. This sequence joins TRBV7-3 and TRBJ2-1, with 7 bases matching TRBD1. This CDR3 is 14 amino acids long. Germline CDR1 reads SGHTA; CDR2 reads FQGTGA. J lost 7 bases, V lost 2 bases, and 5 bases had no gene match. The CDR3 region is CASSLWGQRNEQFF. The CDR3 DNA sequence: TGTGCCAGCAGCTTATGGGGACAGAGAAATGAGCAGTTCTTC.

This clonotype was found once. V is TRBV29-1 and J is TRBJ1-1; D possibly corresponds to TRBD1 (6 bases). Trimming cost V 7 bases and J 4 bases, with 16 bases left between them. Germline lookup yields CDR1 SQVTM and CDR2 ANQGSEA. The CDR3 is 13 amino acids. The CDR3 is CSGRGGRGTEAFF. The CDR3 DNA reads TGCAGCGGCCGGGGGGGGCGCGGCACTGAAGCTTTCTTT.

This clonotype was seen many times. The gene calls are TRBV7-8 and TRBJ1-5; 9 bases align to TRBD1. The CDR3 has 15 amino acids. Germline V gene lookup returns CDR1 SGHVS and CDR2 FQNEAQ. With 0 bases clipped from V and 8 bases from J, the junction kept 5 bases outside the gene matches. In nucleotides, the CDR3 is TGTGCCAGCAGCTTAGCAGGGACAGGGAGAGAGCCCCAGCATTTT. This gives the protein CASSLAGTGREPQHF.

There are many counts of this clonotype. The J gene is TRBJ2-2, the V gene TRBV11-3; D not certain. The CDR3 covers 14 residues. Per the germline V gene, CDR1 is SGHNT and CDR2 is YENEEA. V lost 1 base and J 0 bases, leaving 3 bases between the germline ends. The CDR3 nucleotides read TGTGCCAGCAGCTTAGGGCCGAACACCGGGGAGCTGTTTTTT. Residues: CASSLGPNTGELFF.